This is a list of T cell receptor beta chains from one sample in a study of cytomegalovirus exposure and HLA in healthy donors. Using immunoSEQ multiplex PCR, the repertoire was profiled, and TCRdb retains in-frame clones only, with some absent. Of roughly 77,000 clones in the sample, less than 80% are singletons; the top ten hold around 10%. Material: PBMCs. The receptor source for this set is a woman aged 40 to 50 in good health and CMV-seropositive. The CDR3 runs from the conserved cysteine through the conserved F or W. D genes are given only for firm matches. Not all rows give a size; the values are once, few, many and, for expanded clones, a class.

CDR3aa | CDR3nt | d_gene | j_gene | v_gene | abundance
CASSLKGGDRTDTQYF | TGCGCCAGCAGCTTAAAGGGAGGAGACCGGACAGATACGCAGTATTTT | . | TRBJ2-3 | TRBV5-1 | .
CASSPRTGTYEQYF | TGTGCCAGCAGCCCACGGACAGGAACCTACGAGCAGTACTTC | TRBD1 | TRBJ2-7 | TRBV6-1 | few
CASSEYSGSYNEQFF | TGTGCCAGCAGTGAATATAGCGGCTCCTACAATGAGCAGTTCTTC | . | TRBJ2-1 | TRBV6-1 | .
CASSKDRGYTGELFF | TGTGCCAGCAGCAAGGACAGGGGGTACACCGGGGAGCTGTTTTTT | TRBD1 | TRBJ2-2 | TRBV5-6 | .
CASRTTMEPQHF | TGTGCCAGCAGGACCACTATGGAGCCCCAGCATTTT | . | TRBJ1-5 | TRBV28 | .
CASRGQGSGELFF | TGTGCCAGCAGGGGACAGGGTTCCGGGGAGCTGTTTTTT | TRBD1 | TRBJ2-2 | TRBV6-5 | few
CASSIALSSGSTNEQFF | TGTGCCAGTAGTATAGCCCTATCTAGCGGATCGACGAATGAGCAGTTCTTC | TRBD2 | TRBJ2-1 | TRBV19 | .
CASSPRRGQLNTEAFF | TGTGCCAGCAGCCCTAGACGGGGACAGCTGAACACTGAAGCTTTCTTT | TRBD1 | TRBJ1-1 | TRBV13 | .
CASSQVGGGPQDEQFF | TGTGCCAGCAGCCAAGTGGGCGGGGGGCCTCAGGATGAGCAGTTCTTC | TRBD2 | TRBJ2-1 | TRBV14 | once
CASSFGDSNTGELFF | TGCGCCAGCAGCTTCGGGGACAGCAACACCGGGGAGCTGTTTTTT | TRBD1 | TRBJ2-2 | TRBV5-1 | .
CASSRLAGGLRTDTQYF | TGTGCCAGCAGCCGACTAGCGGGGGGGTTGAGGACAGATACGCAGTATTTT | TRBD2 | TRBJ2-3 | TRBV9 | .
CASSYLPGGPGHEQFF | TGTGCCAGCAGTTACCTCCCGGGGGGGCCGGGGCATGAGCAGTTCTTC | TRBD2 | TRBJ2-1 | TRBV6-5 | .
CASSLDTLGTGELFF | TGTGCCAGCAGCCTAGACACACTAGGGACCGGGGAGCTGTTTTTT | . | TRBJ2-2 | TRBV2 | .